The 16 T cell receptor beta chains presented below share a single source sample, sequenced in a study of OX40 agonist ivuxolimab in advanced cancers. The library was built by means of the immunoSEQ multiplex PCR assay. TCRdb's version of the immuneACCESS table is confined to in-frame rearrangements and falls short of the full clone set. An unresolved V gene accounts for under half of the shortfall where checked; the remainder is of unknown origin. Here the sample has more than 55,000 clones; about 90% occur a single time. Clones ranked in the top ten supply around 15% of the sample. The sequenced sample was CD4+ or CD8+ T cells sorted from blood, obtained in a trial of the OX40 agonist ivuxolimab. These receptors originate from an adult with an advanced solid tumor such as melanoma, head and neck, liver or kidney cancer.

This chain links TRBV7-2 with TRBJ2-7, with TRBD2 identical over 9 bases. CDR1 and CDR2 from the germline V gene are SGHTA and FQGNSA. This CDR3 is built from 15 residues. Germline trimming cut 5 bases from V and 4 bases from J; bases unmatched to any gene: 9. The DNA for the CDR3 is TGTGCCAGCAGCCCCCAGGGCCTAGCGGGGTACGAGCAGTACTTC. It translates to CASSPQGLAGYEQYF.

This chain links TRBV7-6 with TRBJ2-7; TRBD2 aligns across 7 bases. Germline V gene data show CDR1 as SGHVS and CDR2 as FNYEAQ. Trimming took 1 base from V and 5 from J; bases not matched to a gene: 11. CDR3 length equals 16 residues. The CDR3 DNA reads TGTGCCAGCAGCTTAGTCTTTGTAGCGGGTCCCCACGAGCAGTACTTC. It encodes CASSLVFVAGPHEQYF. The full variable domain, in which reference TRBV7-6 and TRBJ2-7 provide the parts outside the CDR3, is GAGVSQSPRYKVTKRGQDVALRCDPISGHVSLYWYRQALGQGPEFLTYFNYEAQQDKSGLPNDRFSAERPEGSISTLTIQRTEQRDSAMYRCASSLVFVAGPHEQYFGPGTRLTVT.

The chain combines TRBV5-8 with TRBJ2-1; 11 nucleotides line up with TRBD1. The V and J ends lost 4 bases and 12 bases, in that order; junction bases with no gene match: 9. Germline loops: CDR1 SGHTS, CDR2 YDEGEE. The CDR3 is 14 residues long. The CDR3 region is CASSTRDRGIRQFF. The CDR3 coding sequence is TGTGCCAGCAGCACCCGGGACAGGGGGATACGGCAGTTCTTC.

This rearrangement joins TRBV19 to TRBJ2-3, with D possibly TRBD1 on 6 matching bases. CDR1 and CDR2 from the germline V gene are LNHDA and SQIVND (reference sequence). Trimming shortened V by 1 base and J by 5 bases, and 10 bases separated the two germline ends. This CDR3 region has 14 residues. The CDR3 DNA is TGTGCCAGTAGTATAGGGAGAGGGGGAGATACGCAGTATTTT. It translates to CASSIGRGGDTQYF. Combining the CDR3 with reference TRBV19 and TRBJ2-3 gives the whole variable domain DGGITQSPKYLFRKEGQNVTLSCEQNLNHDAMYWYRQDPGQGLRLIYYSQIVNDFQKGDIAEGYSVSREKKESFPLTVTSAQKNPTAFYLCASSIGRGGDTQYFGPGTRLTVL.

The count of this clone is one. The chain uses TRBV18 and TRBJ1-2; D not resolved. Trimming left V 3 bases short and J 7 bases short, with 6 bases between. The CDR3 length is 11 residues. Germline V lookup: CDR1 KGHSH, CDR2 LQKENI. Here the CDR3 DNA reads TGTGCCAGCTCACCTTGGAGTGGCTACACCTTC. This codes for CASSPWSGYTF.

The chain recombines TRBV18 with TRBJ2-1, with 10 nucleotides matching TRBD2. This CDR3 comprises 15 residues. Germline lookup yields CDR1 KGHSH and CDR2 LQKENI. The V gene end was trimmed by 4 bases and the J gene end by 6 bases; junction bases not matched to a gene: 6. This chain's CDR3 is CASSQLAGTSNEQFF. CDR3 in DNA: TGTGCCAGCTCACAACTAGCGGGGACATCCAATGAGCAGTTCTTC. The variable domain in full, with the rest retrieved from reference TRBV18 and TRBJ2-1, is NAGVMQNPRHLVRRRGQEARLRCSPMKGHSHVYWYRQLPEEGLKFMVYLQKENIIDESGMPKERFSAEFPKEGPSILRIQQVVRGDSAAYFCASSQLAGTSNEQFFGPGTRLTVL.

The sample holds one count of this clone. V usage is TRBV4-3 and J usage is TRBJ2-5; D gene uncertain. Germline assignment: CDR1 LGHNA and CDR2 YSLEER. V was pared by 0 bases and J by 5 bases, with 13 bases between. The CDR3 contains 15 residues. The CDR3 region has the DNA TGCGCCAGCAGCCAAGATTTGTCCAGTCGGGAGACCCAGTACTTC. It translates to CASSQDLSSRETQYF.

This sequence joins TRBV2 and TRBJ2-7; no clear D. This CDR3 comprises 12 residues. V was cut by 7 bases and J by 0 bases, with 7 bases left in between. The germline gives CDR1 SNHLY, CDR2 FYNNEI. In nucleotides, the CDR3 is TGTGCCAGCAATGGCAACTCCTACGAGCAGTACTTC. It specifies CASNGNSYEQYF.

The chain couples TRBV28 to TRBJ2-3; D may match TRBD1 or TRBD2 (5 bases each). The CDR3 runs 15 residues. Trimming took off 6 bases at V and 3 bases at J, with 16 bases between the two ends. CDR1 MDHEN and CDR2 SYDVKM come from the germline V gene. This CDR3 is CASRSNRWETDTQYF. CDR3 sequence (DNA): TGTGCCAGCAGATCCAACAGGTGGGAGACAGATACGCAGTATTTT.

This clone was seen a single time. The chain couples TRBV28 to TRBJ2-1; D is perhaps TRBD2 (5 bases). The V end lost 6 bases, the J end lost 15 bases, and 21 bases lay between the germline ends. The CDR3 has 13 residues. CDR1 and CDR2 (germline): MDHEN, SYDVKM. The CDR3 coding sequence is TGTGCCAGCAGCAGCCCAGGACTGCGCGGGCTGTTCTTC. This codes for CASSSPGLRGLFF.

The chain links TRBV5-1 to TRBJ2-3, with 10 bases identical to TRBD2. The V gene end was trimmed by 5 bases and the J gene end by 4 bases; junction bases not matched to a gene: 10. From germline, CDR1 is SGHRS and CDR2 YFSETQ. The CDR3 has 16 amino acids. The CDR3 DNA sequence: TGCGCCAGCAGAGGTTCTAGCGGGAGTATCTCAGATACGCAGTATTTT. Encoded protein: CASRGSSGSISDTQYF.

The J gene is TRBJ1-2, the V gene TRBV19; 9 bases agree with TRBD1. The CDR3 covers 18 residues. Trimming at V came to 5 bases and at J to 0 bases, leaving 13 bases not matched to a gene. The V gene's germline CDR1 is LNHDA and CDR2 SQIVND (reference sequence). CDR3 residues: CASSPPGQGLSANYGYTF. CDR3 sequence (DNA): TGTGCCAGTAGTCCACCAGGACAGGGGTTATCCGCTAACTATGGCTACACCTTC.

This rearrangement joins TRBV7-3 to TRBJ2-5; 7 bases line up with TRBD2. Germline V gene sequence: CDR1 SGHTA, CDR2 FQGTGA. Trimming cost V 3 bases and J 3 bases; bases outside gene matches: 1. The CDR3 runs to 13 residues. The CDR3 loop is CASSLGGKETQYF. The CDR3 DNA reads TGTGCCAGCAGCTTGGGAGGGAAAGAGACCCAGTACTTC.

V and J are TRBV18 and TRBJ2-1; possible D gene TRBD2, 6 bases. Germline V lookup: CDR1 KGHSH, CDR2 LQKENI. CDR3 length equals 15 residues. V lost 2 bases and J 5 bases, leaving 13 bases between the germline ends. The CDR3, as DNA: TGTGCCAGCTCACCATCCAACGGGAGAGACAATGAGCAGTTCTTC. It specifies CASSPSNGRDNEQFF.

The rearrangement joins TRBV18 to TRBJ2-1; D tentatively reads TRBD1 or TRBD2 (5 bases each). The CDR3 has 13 amino acids. Germline-derived CDR1 and CDR2 are KGHSH and LQKENI. Trimming removed 5 bases at V and 6 bases at J, with 11 bases between. CDR3 sequence reads: CASSTGLVNEQFF. DNA for the CDR3: TGTGCCAGCTCAACGGGGCTAGTCAATGAGCAGTTCTTC. The complete variable domain, with remaining parts taken from reference TRBV18 and TRBJ2-1, reads NAGVMQNPRHLVRRRGQEARLRCSPMKGHSHVYWYRQLPEEGLKFMVYLQKENIIDESGMPKERFSAEFPKEGPSILRIQQVVRGDSAAYFCASSTGLVNEQFFGPGTRLTVL.

The rearrangement uses TRBV5-6 and TRBJ2-1; D not resolved. V lost 4 bases and J 2 bases, leaving 10 bases between the germline ends. Germline CDR1 is SGHDT and CDR2 is YYEEEE. The length of the CDR3 is 14 residues. The DNA for the CDR3 is TGTGCCAGCAGCAGAAGCGATGCCTACAATGAGCAGTTCTTC. The encoded protein is CASSRSDAYNEQFF.